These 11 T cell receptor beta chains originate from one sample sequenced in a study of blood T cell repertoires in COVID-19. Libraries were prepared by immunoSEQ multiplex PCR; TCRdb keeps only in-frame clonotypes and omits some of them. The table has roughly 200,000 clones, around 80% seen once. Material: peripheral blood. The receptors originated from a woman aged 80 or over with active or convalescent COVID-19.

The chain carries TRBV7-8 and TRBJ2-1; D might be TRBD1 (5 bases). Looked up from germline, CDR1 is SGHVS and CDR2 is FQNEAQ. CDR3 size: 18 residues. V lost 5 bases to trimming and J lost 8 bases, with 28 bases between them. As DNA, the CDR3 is TGTGCCAGCAGCGAATTCTCGGACCAAAAGAAGGGGCAATATGAGCAGTTCTTC. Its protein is CASSEFSDQKKGQYEQFF. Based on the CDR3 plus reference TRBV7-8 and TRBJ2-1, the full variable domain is GAGVSQSPRYKVAKRGQDVALRCDPISGHVSLFWYQQALGQGPEFLTYFQNEAQLDKSGLPSDRFFAERPEGSVSTLKIQRTQQEDSAVYLCASSEFSDQKKGQYEQFFGPGTRLTVL.

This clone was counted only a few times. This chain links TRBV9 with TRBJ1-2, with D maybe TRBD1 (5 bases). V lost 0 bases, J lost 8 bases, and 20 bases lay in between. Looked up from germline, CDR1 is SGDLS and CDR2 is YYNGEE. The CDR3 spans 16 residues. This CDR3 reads CASSVGGGTAASGYTF. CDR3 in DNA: TGTGCCAGCAGCGTAGGGGGCGGGACGGCGGCGAGCGGCTACACCTTC. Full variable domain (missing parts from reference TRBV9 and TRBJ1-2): DSGVTQTPKHLITATGQRVTLRCSPRSGDLSVYWYQQSLDQGLQFLIQYYNGEERAKGNILERFSAQQFPDLHSELNLSSLELGDSALYFCASSVGGGTAASGYTFGSGTRLTVV.

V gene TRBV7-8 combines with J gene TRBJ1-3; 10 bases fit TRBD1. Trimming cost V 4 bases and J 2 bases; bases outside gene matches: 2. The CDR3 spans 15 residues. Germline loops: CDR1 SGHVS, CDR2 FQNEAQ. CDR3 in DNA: TGTGCCAGCAGCTCAGGGACAGGGGCTGGAAACACCATATATTTT. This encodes CASSSGTGAGNTIYF.

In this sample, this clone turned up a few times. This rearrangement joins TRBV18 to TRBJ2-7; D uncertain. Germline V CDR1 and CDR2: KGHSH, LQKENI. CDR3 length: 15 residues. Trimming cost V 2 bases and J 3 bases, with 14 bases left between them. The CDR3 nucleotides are TGTGCCAGCTCACCAGTGATAGACTCTCACTACGAGCAGTACTTC. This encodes CASSPVIDSHYEQYF.

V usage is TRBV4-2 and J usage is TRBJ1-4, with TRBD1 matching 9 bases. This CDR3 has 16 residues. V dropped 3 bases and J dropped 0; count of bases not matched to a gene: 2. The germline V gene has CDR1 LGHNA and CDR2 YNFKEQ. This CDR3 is CASSHGTGTTNEKLFF. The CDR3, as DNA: TGTGCCAGCAGCCATGGGACAGGGACAACTAATGAAAAACTGTTTTTT.

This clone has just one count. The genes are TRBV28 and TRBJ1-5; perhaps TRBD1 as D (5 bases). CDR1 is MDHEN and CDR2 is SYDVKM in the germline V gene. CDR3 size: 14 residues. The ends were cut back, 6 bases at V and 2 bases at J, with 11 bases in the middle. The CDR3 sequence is CASRAGGGNQPQHF. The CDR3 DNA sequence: TGTGCCAGCAGGGCGGGGGGAGGCAATCAGCCCCAGCATTTT. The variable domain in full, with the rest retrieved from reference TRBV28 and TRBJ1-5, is DVKVTQSSRYLVKRTGEKVFLECVQDMDHENMFWYRQDPGLGLRLIYFSYDVKMKEKGDIPEGYSVSREKKERFSLILESASTNQTSMYLCASRAGGGNQPQHFGDGTRLSIL.

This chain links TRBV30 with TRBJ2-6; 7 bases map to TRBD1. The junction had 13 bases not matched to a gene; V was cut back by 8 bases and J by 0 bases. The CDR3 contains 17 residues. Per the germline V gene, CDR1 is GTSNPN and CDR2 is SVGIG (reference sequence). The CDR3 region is CAANTGTASSGANVLTF. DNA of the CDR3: TGTGCCGCCAACACCGGGACAGCGAGCTCTGGGGCCAACGTCCTGACTTTC.

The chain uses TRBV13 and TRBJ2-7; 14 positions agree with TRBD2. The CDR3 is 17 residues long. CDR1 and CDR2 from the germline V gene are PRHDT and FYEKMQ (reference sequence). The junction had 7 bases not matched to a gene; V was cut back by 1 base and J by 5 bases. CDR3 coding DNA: TGTGCCAGCAGCTTAGCTCCTACGGGACTAGCGGGGGACGAGCAGTACTTC. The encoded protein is CASSLAPTGLAGDEQYF. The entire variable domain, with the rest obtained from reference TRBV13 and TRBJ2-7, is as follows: AAGVIQSPRHLIKEKRETATLKCYPIPRHDTVYWYQQGPGQDPQFLISFYEKMQSDKGSIPDRFSAQQFSDYHSELNMSSLELGDSALYFCASSLAPTGLAGDEQYFGPGTRLTVT.

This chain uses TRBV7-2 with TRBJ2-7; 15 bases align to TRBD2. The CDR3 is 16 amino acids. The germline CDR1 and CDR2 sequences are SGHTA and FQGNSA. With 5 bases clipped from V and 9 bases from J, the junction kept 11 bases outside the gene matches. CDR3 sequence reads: CASSPRWTSGGAGQYF. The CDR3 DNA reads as TGTGCCAGCAGCCCCCGCTGGACTAGCGGGGGGGCGGGGCAGTACTTC.

The DNA of the CDR3 is TGTGCCAGCAGCTTAGTCCGGGGGGCCGATGAGCAGTTCTTC. This translates into CASSLVRGADEQFF. The V call is TRBV7-2, the J call TRBJ2-1; D might be TRBD2 (7 bases). V dropped 1 base and J dropped 8 bases, with 12 bases sitting between them. The CDR3 sequence is 14 residues long. The germline gives CDR1 SGHTA, CDR2 FQGNSA.

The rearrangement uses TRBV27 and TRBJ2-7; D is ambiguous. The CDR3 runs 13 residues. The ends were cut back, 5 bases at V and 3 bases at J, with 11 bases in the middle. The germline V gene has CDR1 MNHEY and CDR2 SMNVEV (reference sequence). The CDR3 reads CASSINWLYEQYF. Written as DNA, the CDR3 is TGTGCCAGCAGTATCAATTGGCTCTACGAGCAGTACTTC.